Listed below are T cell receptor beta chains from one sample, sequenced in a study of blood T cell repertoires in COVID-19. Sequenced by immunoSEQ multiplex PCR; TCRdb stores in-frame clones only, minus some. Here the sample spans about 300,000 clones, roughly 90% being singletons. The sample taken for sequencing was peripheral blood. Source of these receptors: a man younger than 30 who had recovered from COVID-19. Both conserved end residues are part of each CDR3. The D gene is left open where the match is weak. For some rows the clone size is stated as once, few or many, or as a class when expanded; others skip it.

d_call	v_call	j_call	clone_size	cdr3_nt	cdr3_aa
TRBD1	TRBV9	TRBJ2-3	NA	TGTGCCAGCAGCGAAGACGAACAGGGGCCCACAGATACGCAGTATTTT	CASSEDEQGPTDTQYF
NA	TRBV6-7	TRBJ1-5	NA	TGTGCCAGCAGTTACTCGACAGCGCAAGACTATCAGCCCCAGCATTTT	CASSYSTAQDYQPQHF
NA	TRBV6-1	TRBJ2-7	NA	TGTGCCAGCAGTGAACCGCTAGGTTTCGAGCAGTACTTC	CASSEPLGFEQYF
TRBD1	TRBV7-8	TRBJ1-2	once	TGTGCCAGCAGCCCTGGACAGGTGCATGGCTACACCTTC	CASSPGQVHGYTF
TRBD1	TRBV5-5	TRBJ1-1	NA	TGTGCCAGCAGCCCCCGACAGGGCGCAGAAGCTTTCTTT	CASSPRQGAEAFF
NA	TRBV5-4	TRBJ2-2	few	TGTGCCAGCAGTTCAAGACAGACGAACACCGGGGAGCTGTTTTTT	CASSSRQTNTGELFF
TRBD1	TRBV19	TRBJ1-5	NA	TGTGCCAGTAGTCTCCCCTTAGGGACAGGGGTCGCCGGGCCCCAGCATTTT	CASSLPLGTGVAGPQHF
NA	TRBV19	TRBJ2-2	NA	TGTGCCCATCAGGGATGGGAAACCGGGGAGCTGTTTTTT	CAHQGWETGELFF
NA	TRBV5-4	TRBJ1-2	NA	TGTGCCAGCAGCTCCACAGGGAATGGCTACACCTTC	CASSSTGNGYTF
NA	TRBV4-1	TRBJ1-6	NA	TGCGCCAGCAGCCATGCCGGGGTTACGACAAATTCACCCCTCCACTTT	CASSHAGVTTNSPLHF
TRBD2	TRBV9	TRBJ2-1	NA	TGTGCCAGCAGCCCTAGCGGGAGCATGGGGAACCACAATGAGCAGTTCTTC	CASSPSGSMGNHNEQFF
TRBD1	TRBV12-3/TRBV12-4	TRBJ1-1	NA	TGTGCCAGCAGTTTTAGCAGGGGGTCTGAAGCTTTCTTT	CASSFSRGSEAFF
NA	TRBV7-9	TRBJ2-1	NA	TGTGCCAGCAGCTTAGATCCGAGCAATGAGCAGTTCTTC	CASSLDPSNEQFF
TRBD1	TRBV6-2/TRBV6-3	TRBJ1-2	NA	TGTGCCAGCAGTTACGGACCGGGACAGGGAATCGGAGCTAACTATGGCTACACCTTC	CASSYGPGQGIGANYGYTF
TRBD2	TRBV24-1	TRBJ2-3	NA	TGTGCCACCAGTGATGCCCGGGAGGGGGCAGATACGCAGTATTTT	CATSDAREGADTQYF
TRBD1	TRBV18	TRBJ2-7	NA	TGTGCCAGCTCACCCCTAGAACAGGGGGCTGATAGGAACGAGCAGTACTTC	CASSPLEQGADRNEQYF
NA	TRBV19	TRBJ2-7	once	TGTGCCAGTAGTAACCGGGACAACTACGAGCAGTACTTC	CASSNRDNYEQYF
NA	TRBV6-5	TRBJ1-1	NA	TGTGCCAGCAGCACCAGGGCGGACACTGAAGCTTTCTTT	CASSTRADTEAFF
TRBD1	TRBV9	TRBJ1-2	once	TGTGCCAGCAGCGTCGGCCGACAGGGGTTCTATGGCTACACCTTC	CASSVGRQGFYGYTF
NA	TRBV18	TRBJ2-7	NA	TGTGCCAGCTCATTACCCCCGGACAGTCCGTACGAGCAGTACTTC	CASSLPPDSPYEQYF
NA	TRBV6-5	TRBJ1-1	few	TGTGCCAGCAGTTACAGACAGTCGAACACTGAAGCTTTCTTT	CASSYRQSNTEAFF
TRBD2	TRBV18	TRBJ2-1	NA	TGTGCCAGCTCACGAACTAGCGGGGGGCCATATAGCTCCTACAATGAGCAGTTCTTC	CASSRTSGGPYSSYNEQFF
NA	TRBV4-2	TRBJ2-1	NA	TGTGCCAGCAGCCCGGGGGCTAGCGGTTTAAATGAGCAGTTCTTC	CASSPGASGLNEQFF
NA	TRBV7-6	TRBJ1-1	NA	TGTGCCAGCAGCTTAGTACGGGGGGGGAACACTGAAGCTTTCTTT	CASSLVRGGNTEAFF
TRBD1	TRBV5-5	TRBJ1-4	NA	TGTGCCAGCAGCATGGACAGGCTTAATGAAAAACTGTTTTTT	CASSMDRLNEKLFF
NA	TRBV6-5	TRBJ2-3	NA	TGTGCCAGCAGTCAGGGGACCTACACAGATACGCAGTATTTT	CASSQGTYTDTQYF
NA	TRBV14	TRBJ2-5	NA	TGTGCCAGCAGCCAAGGAGCGGCGGGGACCCAGTACTTC	CASSQGAAGTQYF
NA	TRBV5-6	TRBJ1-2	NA	TGTGCCAGCAGCTTGGGCAGCGGTGGCTACACCTTC	CASSLGSGGYTF
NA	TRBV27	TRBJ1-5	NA	TGTGCCAGCAGTTTATCGTTGCAGGGCGAACAGCCCCAGCATTTT	CASSLSLQGEQPQHF
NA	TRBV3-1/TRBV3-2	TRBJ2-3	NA	TGTGCCAGCAGCCAAGGCGCCGGACAAACAGATACGCAGTATTTT	CASSQGAGQTDTQYF
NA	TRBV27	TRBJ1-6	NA	TGTGCCAGCAGTTTACAGCGGACTAATTCACCCCTCCACTTT	CASSLQRTNSPLHF
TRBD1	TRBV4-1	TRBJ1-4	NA	TGCGCCAGCAGCCCCCAGGGGGAGGAGGCTAATGAAAAACTGTTTTTT	CASSPQGEEANEKLFF
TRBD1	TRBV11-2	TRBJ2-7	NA	TGTGCCAGCAGGAGACAGGGACACGAGCAGTACTTC	CASRRQGHEQYF
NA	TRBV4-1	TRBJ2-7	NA	TGCGCCAGCAGCCAAGACCACAGGGCCTTGAACGAGCAGTACTTC	CASSQDHRALNEQYF
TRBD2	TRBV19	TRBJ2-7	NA	TGTGCCAGTAGCCCCGGTGGGGCGGGAGGCTACGAGCAGTACTTC	CASSPGGAGGYEQYF
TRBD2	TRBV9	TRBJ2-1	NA	TGTGCCAGCAGCGTAACTAGCGGGAGTTCCTACAATGAGCAGTTCTTC	CASSVTSGSSYNEQFF
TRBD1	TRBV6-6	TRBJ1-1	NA	TGTGCCAGCAGTTATTGGACAGGGGGCGGGACTGAAGCTTTCTTT	CASSYWTGGGTEAFF